A single T cell receptor beta chain is shown here with its context. CDR1 and CDR2 (germline): GTSNPN, SVGIG (reference sequence). V was pared by 8 bases and J by 4 bases, with 11 bases between. The CDR3 is made up of 12 amino acids. Repertoires were generated with immunoSEQ multiplex PCR, while TCRdb's copy carries only in-frame clones and drops some. The sample lists approximately 260,000 clones, about 88% occurring once. This specimen comes from a study of blood T cell repertoires in COVID-19. The sample consisted of peripheral blood. J is TRBJ2-2 and V is TRBV30; D is possibly TRBD2 (5 bases). The TCR sequence derives from a woman aged 35 to 49 who had recovered from COVID-19. Written as DNA, the CDR3 is TGTGCCGGACCAGGAGGCACCGGGGAGCTGTTTTTT. Protein sequence: CAGPGGTGELFF.